This T cell receptor beta chain was captured by sequencing in a study of blood T cell repertoires in COVID-19. About the study: The study drew acute and convalescent COVID-19 samples from the United States, Italy and Spain.

TCRdb's table, derived via immunoSEQ multiplex PCR, lists solely in-frame clones and lacks some. This table holds just over 250,000 clones, about 85% found once. Between the trimmed V and J ends, which lost 1 base and 0 bases, there was a span of 11 bases. Germline CDR1 and CDR2: SGHDT and YYEEEE. CDR3 length equals 16 residues. The sequencing input was peripheral blood. The gene calls are TRBV5-6 and TRBJ2-1; tentative D call: TRBD1 (5 bases). This sequence originates from a man aged 55 to 70 who had recovered from COVID-19. CDR3 region: CASSLRGFSSYNEQFF. CDR3 bases: TGTGCCAGCAGCTTGAGGGGCTTTAGCTCCTACAATGAGCAGTTCTTC.